The text below deals with one T cell receptor beta chain. Assay: immunoSEQ multiplex PCR; the TCRdb copy retains only in-frame clones and omits some. The profile covers under 250,000 clones, with 82% appearing a single time and around 4.7% taken by the ten largest. This entry is derived from a study of blood T cell repertoires in COVID-19. V was trimmed by 6 bases and J by 3 bases, leaving 11 bases between them. CDR1 is LGHDT and CDR2 is YNNKEL in the germline V gene (reference sequence). This CDR3 is 13 amino acids long. This rearrangement joins TRBV3-1 (or the pseudogene TRBV3-2) to TRBJ1-1, with D unclear. Sequencing was done on a sample of peripheral blood. The TCR was taken from a woman between 65 and 79 years old with acute or convalescent COVID-19. CDR3 amino acids: CASSPLMDTEAFF. DNA of the CDR3: TGTGCCAGCAGTCCCCTAATGGACACTGAAGCTTTCTTT.